The rows below give T cell receptor beta chains drawn from one sample of a study of cytomegalovirus exposure and HLA in healthy donors. The repertoire was sequenced with immunoSEQ multiplex PCR; TCRdb's copy has only in-frame clones and lacks some. The sample table includes over 100,000 clones. The sequencing input was PBMCs. The source of these receptors is a man aged 18 to 29 in good health and CMV-seronegative. Both conserved end residues are part of each CDR3. Each record gives: J gene, D gene, V gene, CDR3 length, CDR3 DNA, CDR3 protein. A D gene is named only where the DNA matches it firmly.

>TRBJ1-6|-|TRBV30|13
TGTGCCTGGAGAGACAGGCAGAATTCACCCCTCCACTTT
CAWRDRQNSPLHF
>TRBJ1-1|-|TRBV19|13
TGTGCCAGTAAAAAGCGGATGAACACTGAAGCTTTCTTT
CASKKRMNTEAFF
>TRBJ1-5|TRBD1|TRBV7-9|17
TGTGCCAGCAGCTTAGCAGTGGGGACAGGGGGAAACCAGCCCCAGCATTTT
CASSLAVGTGGNQPQHF
>TRBJ2-3|TRBD2|TRBV5-1|16
TGCGCCAGCAGCTTGGCACTAGCGGGAAGCACAGATACGCAGTATTTT
CASSLALAGSTDTQYF
>TRBJ1-2|-|TRBV30|13
TGTGCCTGGAGTGTAGGACATCGGGAGGGCTACACCTTC
CAWSVGHREGYTF
>TRBJ1-2|-|TRBV9|16
TGTGCCAGCAGCCCCTCGGGAGACCTTCTCGGCTATGGCTACACCTTC
CASSPSGDLLGYGYTF
>TRBJ1-1|-|TRBV18|12
TGTGCCAGCTCACCCAAGCGGGATGAAGCTTTCTTT
CASSPKRDEAFF
>TRBJ2-3|TRBD1|TRBV27|16
TGTGCCAGCAGTTCGGGGACAGGGGCGAGGGCAGATACGCAGTATTTT
CASSSGTGARADTQYF
>TRBJ1-6|-|TRBV13|16
TGTGCCAGCACCCTTGGGAGTACCGGGTTGAATTCACCCCTCCACTTT
CASTLGSTGLNSPLHF
>TRBJ1-1|TRBD1|TRBV6-6|14
TGTGCCAGCAGACAAGGGACAGGGAACACTGAAGCTTTCTTT
CASRQGTGNTEAFF